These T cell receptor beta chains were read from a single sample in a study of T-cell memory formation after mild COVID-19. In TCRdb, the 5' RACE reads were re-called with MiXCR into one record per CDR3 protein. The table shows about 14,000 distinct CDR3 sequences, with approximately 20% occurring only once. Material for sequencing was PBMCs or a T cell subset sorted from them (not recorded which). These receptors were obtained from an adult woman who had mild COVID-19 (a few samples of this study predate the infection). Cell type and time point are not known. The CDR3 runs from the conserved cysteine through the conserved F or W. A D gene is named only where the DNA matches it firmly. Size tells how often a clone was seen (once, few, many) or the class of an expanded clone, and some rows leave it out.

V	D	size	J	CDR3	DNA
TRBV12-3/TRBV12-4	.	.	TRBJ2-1	CASSTKGSGGGDEQFF	TGTGCCAGCAGCACAAAGGGGTCGGGGGGCGGTGATGAGCAGTTCTTC
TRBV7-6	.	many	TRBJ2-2	CASSLGQRGPVNGELFF	TGTGCCAGCAGCTTAGGCCAACGGGGGCCGGTAAACGGGGAGCTGTTTTTT
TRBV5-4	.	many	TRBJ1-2	CASSFGTPDYGYTF	TGTGCCAGCAGCTTCGGGACACCAGACTATGGCTACACCTTC
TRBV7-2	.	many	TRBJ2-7	CASSLVAASYEQYF	TGTGCCAGCAGCTTAGTAGCAGCATCCTACGAGCAGTACTTC
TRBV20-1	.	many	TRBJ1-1	CSARDRGYTEAFF	TGCAGTGCTAGAGATAGAGGGTACACTGAAGCTTTCTTT
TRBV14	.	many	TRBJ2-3	CASSQVLDTQYF	TGTGCCAGCAGCCAAGTTCTGGATACGCAGTATTTT
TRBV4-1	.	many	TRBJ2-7	CASSQARQNYEQYF	TGCGCCAGCAGCCAAGCCCGGCAGAACTACGAGCAGTACTTC
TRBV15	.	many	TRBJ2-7	CATSRDRTGVYEQYF	TGTGCCACCAGCAGAGATCGAACCGGGGTTTACGAGCAGTACTTC
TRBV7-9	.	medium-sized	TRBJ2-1	CASTHYGGPNEQFF	TGTGCCAGCACTCATTACGGCGGGCCAAATGAGCAGTTCTTC
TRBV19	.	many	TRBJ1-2	CARRHEGSYGYTF	TGTGCCAGACGACACGAAGGGTCCTATGGCTACACCTTC
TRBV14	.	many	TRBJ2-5	CASSSSWAGQETQYF	TGTGCCAGCAGCTCCAGTTGGGCGGGACAAGAGACCCAGTACTTC
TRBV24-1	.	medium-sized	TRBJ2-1	CATSEPGTGYNEQFF	TGTGCCACCAGTGAACCCGGCACAGGATACAATGAGCAGTTCTTC
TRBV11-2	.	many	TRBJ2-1	CASSFIDFPGYNEQFF	TGTGCCAGCAGCTTCATAGACTTCCCGGGCTACAATGAGCAGTTCTTC
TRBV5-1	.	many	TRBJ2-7	CASILIAYEQYF	TGCGCCAGCATCCTGATCGCCTACGAGCAGTACTTC
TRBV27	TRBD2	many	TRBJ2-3	CASSPRDGAGFTDTQYF	TGTGCCAGCAGTCCCCGGGATGGAGCGGGGTTCACAGATACGCAGTATTTT
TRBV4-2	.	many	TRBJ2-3	CASSQDPIGGDTQYF	TGTGCCAGCAGCCAAGATCCAATCGGTGGAGATACGCAGTATTTT
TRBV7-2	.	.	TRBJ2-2	CASSLGYITEPNTGELFF	TGTGCCAGCAGCTTAGGCTACATTACCGAGCCTAACACCGGGGAGCTGTTTTTT
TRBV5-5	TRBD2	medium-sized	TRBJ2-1	CASSLAGGGPRDNEQFF	TGTGCCAGCAGCTTGGCCGGGGGGGGACCCCGGGACAATGAGCAGTTCTTC
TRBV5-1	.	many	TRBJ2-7	CASSFSTSYEQYF	TGCGCCAGCAGCTTTTCCACATCCTACGAGCAGTACTTC
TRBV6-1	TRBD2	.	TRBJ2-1	CASRRLAWGNEQFF	TGTGCCAGCAGGCGACTAGCGTGGGGGAATGAGCAGTTCTTC
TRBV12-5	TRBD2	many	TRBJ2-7	CASGSGASGYEQYF	TGTGCTAGTGGTTCCGGGGCTAGCGGGTACGAGCAGTACTTC
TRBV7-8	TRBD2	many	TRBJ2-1	CASSLETSGGDEQFF	TGTGCCAGCAGCTTAGAAACTAGCGGGGGGGATGAGCAGTTCTTC
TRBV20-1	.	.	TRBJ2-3	CSAGGSDTQYF	TGCAGTGCAGGGGGTTCCGATACGCAGTATTTT
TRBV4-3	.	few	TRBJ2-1	CASSQERLVASYNEQFF	TGCGCCAGCAGCCAAGAACGTCTAGTTGCTTCCTACAATGAGCAGTTCTTC
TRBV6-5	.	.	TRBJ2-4	CASRRGPQLLAKNIQYF	TGTGCCAGCAGGCGAGGGCCACAATTATTAGCCAAAAACATTCAGTACTTC
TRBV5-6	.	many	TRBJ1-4	CASSQTAATNEKLFF	TGTGCCAGCAGCCAGACAGCAGCAACTAATGAAAAACTGTTTTTT
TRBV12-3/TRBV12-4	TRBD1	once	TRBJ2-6	CASRKLLTGAGANVLTF	TGTGCCAGCAGAAAATTACTTACAGGGGCCGGGGCCAACGTCCTGACTTTC
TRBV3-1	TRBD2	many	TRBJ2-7	CASSLGLAGGYEQYF	TGTGCCAGCAGCCTGGGACTAGCGGGAGGCTACGAGCAGTACTTC
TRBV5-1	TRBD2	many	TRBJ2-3	CASSLAGGPDTQYF	TGCGCCAGCAGCCTAGCGGGAGGGCCAGATACGCAGTATTTT
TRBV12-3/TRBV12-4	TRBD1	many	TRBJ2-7	CASSLGTGLLFNEQYF	TGTGCCAGCAGTTTAGGGACAGGACTTCTTTTTAACGAGCAGTACTTC
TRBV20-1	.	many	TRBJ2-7	CSARMADKTYEQYF	TGCAGTGCTAGGATGGCGGACAAAACCTACGAGCAGTACTTC
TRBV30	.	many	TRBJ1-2	CAWSVRYIEYGYTF	TGTGCCTGGAGTGTACGGTACATTGAGTATGGCTACACCTTC
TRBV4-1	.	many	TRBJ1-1	CASSPGTGGSGTEAFF	TGCGCCAGCAGCCCGGGGACCGGGGGCTCGGGCACTGAAGCTTTCTTT
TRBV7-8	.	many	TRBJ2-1	CASSLGVSPNEQFF	TGTGCCAGCAGCTTAGGGGTTTCACCCAATGAGCAGTTCTTC
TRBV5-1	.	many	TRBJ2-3	CASSSTGLAAHSPDTQYF	TGCGCCAGCAGCTCCACGGGGCTGGCAGCCCACAGCCCAGATACGCAGTATTTT
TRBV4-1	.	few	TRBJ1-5	CASSQLQGNNGDQPQHF	TGCGCCAGCAGCCAACTACAGGGTAATAACGGGGATCAGCCCCAGCATTTT
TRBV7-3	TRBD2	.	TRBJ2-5	CASSPSGGNEETQYF	TGTGCCAGCAGCCCTAGCGGGGGGAACGAGGAGACCCAGTACTTC
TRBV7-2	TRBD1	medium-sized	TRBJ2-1	CASSSSPGQGLNEQFF	TGTGCCAGCAGCTCCTCCCCGGGACAGGGTCTCAATGAGCAGTTCTTC
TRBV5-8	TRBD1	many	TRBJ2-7	CASSPPERGHYEQYF	TGTGCCAGCAGCCCACCGGAGAGGGGGCATTACGAGCAGTACTTC
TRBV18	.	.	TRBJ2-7	CASSPQGVPGEQYF	TGTGCCAGCTCACCACAGGGGGTCCCAGGCGAGCAGTACTTC
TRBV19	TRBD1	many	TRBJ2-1	CASSIASRTGGTYNEQFF	TGTGCCAGTAGTATAGCGAGTAGGACAGGGGGCACCTACAATGAGCAGTTCTTC